This TCR beta chain was recorded in a study of T-cell memory formation after mild COVID-19. Study conclusions and caveats: Whereas later expanders leaned CD4+, clones contracting day 15 to 85 showed a balanced CD4/CD8 makeup.

TCRdb re-analysed the 5' RACE reads in MiXCR, keeping a single row per CDR3 protein. The data show a few hundred thousand distinct CDR3 sequences, with about 20% seen just once and 21% held by the top ten. On this clonotype itself: No antigen is known for it.

The length of the CDR3 is 15 residues. Trimming cost V 4 bases and J 3 bases, with 15 bases left between them. Looked up from germline, CDR1 is SGHRS and CDR2 is YFSETQ. The clonotype was recovered from a man in his late teens or twenties who had mild COVID-19 (a few samples of this study predate the infection). Cell type and time point are not known. Sequenced material: PBMCs or a T cell subset sorted from them (not recorded which). The chain is built from TRBV5-1 and TRBJ2-3; tentatively, D is TRBD1 (6 bases). As DNA, the CDR3 is TGCGCCAGCAGCCCAGGGGAGCGGTTGACAGATACGCAGTATTTT. It encodes CASSPGERLTDTQYF.